This T cell receptor beta chain was observed in a study of control samples from healthy donors and cancer patients. The CDR3 has 16 amino acids. CDR1 and CDR2 (germline): SGDLS, YYNGEE. V was clipped by 4 bases and J by 0 bases, with 13 bases between them. TCRdb keeps only in-frame clones here, not all; method: immunoSEQ multiplex PCR. The profile shows around 75,000 clones, around 92% of them singletons. Sequencing input: blood. The chain links TRBV9 to TRBJ2-2; weak D call: TRBD2 (6 bases). This receptor was obtained from a woman aged 60-75 years in good health. The CDR3 loop reads CASSLGGSPNTGELFF. CDR3 DNA sequence: TGTGCCAGCAGCCTTGGGGGGTCTCCGAACACCGGGGAGCTGTTTTTT.